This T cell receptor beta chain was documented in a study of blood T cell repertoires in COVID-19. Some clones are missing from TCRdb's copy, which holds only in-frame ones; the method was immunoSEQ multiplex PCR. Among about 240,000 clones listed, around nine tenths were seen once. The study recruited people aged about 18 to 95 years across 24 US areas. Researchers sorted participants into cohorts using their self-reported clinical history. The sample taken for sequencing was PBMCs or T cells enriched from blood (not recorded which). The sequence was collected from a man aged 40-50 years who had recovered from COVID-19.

The CDR3 loop is CASRYAGGSEQPQHF. In DNA form, the CDR3 reads TGTGCCAGCAGATACGCAGGGGGAAGTGAACAGCCCCAGCATTTT. The gene calls are TRBV5-8 and TRBJ1-5; 7 bases match TRBD1. V trimming: 5 bases; J trimming: 7 bases; junction bases outside the gene matches: 12. Germline V gives CDR1 SGHTS, CDR2 YDEGEE. The CDR3 runs 15 residues. Using reference TRBV5-8 and TRBJ1-5 for the parts outside the CDR3, the full variable domain is EAGVTQSPTHLIKTRGQQATLRCSPISGHTSVYWYQQALGLGLQFLLWYDEGEERNRGNFPPRFSGRQFPNYSSELNVNALELEDSALYLCASRYAGGSEQPQHFGDGTRLSIL.